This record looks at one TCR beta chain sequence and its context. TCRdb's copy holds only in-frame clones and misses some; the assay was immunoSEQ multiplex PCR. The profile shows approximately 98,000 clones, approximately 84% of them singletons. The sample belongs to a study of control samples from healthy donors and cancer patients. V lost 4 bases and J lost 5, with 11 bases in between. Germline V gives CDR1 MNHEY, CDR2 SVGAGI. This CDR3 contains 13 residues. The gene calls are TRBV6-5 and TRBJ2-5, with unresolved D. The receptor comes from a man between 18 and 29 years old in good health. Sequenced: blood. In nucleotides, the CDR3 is TGTGCCAGCAGTTGGCTAGGCGGTGAGACCCAGTACTTC. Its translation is CASSWLGGETQYF.